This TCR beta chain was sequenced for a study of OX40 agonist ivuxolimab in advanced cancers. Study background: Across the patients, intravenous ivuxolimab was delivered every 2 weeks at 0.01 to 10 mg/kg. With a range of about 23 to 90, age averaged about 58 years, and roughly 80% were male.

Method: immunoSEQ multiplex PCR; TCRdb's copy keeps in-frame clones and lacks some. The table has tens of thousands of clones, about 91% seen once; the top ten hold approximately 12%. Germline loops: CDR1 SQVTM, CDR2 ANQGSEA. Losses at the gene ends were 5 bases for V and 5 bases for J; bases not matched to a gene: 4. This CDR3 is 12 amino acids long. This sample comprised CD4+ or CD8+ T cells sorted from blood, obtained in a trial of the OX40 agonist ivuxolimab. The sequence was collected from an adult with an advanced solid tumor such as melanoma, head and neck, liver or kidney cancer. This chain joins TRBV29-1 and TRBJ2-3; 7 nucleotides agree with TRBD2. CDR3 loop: CSVRGEGDTQYF. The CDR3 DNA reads TGCAGCGTTCGTGGGGAGGGAGATACGCAGTATTTT.